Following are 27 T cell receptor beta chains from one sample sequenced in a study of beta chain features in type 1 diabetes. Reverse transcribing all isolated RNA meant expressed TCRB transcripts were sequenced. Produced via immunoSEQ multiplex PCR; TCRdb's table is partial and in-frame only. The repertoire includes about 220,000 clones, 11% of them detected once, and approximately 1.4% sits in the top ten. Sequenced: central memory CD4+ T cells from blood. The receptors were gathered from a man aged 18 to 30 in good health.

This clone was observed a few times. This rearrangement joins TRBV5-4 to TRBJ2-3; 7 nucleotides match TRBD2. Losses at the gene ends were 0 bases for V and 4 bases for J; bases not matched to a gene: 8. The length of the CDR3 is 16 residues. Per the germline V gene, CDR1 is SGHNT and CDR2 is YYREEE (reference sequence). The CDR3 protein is CASSLGLREKADTQYF. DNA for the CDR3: TGTGCCAGCAGCTTGGGGCTGCGGGAGAAGGCAGATACGCAGTATTTT.

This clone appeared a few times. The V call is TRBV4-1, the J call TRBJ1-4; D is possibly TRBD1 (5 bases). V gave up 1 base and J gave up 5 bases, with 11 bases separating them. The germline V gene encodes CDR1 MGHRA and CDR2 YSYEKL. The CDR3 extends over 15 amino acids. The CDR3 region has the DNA TGCGCCAGCAGCCAAGTAGGGGTAGTAAATGAAAAACTGTTTTTT. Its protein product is CASSQVGVVNEKLFF.

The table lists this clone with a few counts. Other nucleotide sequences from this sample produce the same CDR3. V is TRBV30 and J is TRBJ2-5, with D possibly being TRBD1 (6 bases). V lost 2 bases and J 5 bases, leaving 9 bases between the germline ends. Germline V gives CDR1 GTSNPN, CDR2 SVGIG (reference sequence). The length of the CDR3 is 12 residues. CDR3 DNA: TGTGCCTGGAGTCCTACAGGGGAGACCCAGTACTTC. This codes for CAWSPTGETQYF.

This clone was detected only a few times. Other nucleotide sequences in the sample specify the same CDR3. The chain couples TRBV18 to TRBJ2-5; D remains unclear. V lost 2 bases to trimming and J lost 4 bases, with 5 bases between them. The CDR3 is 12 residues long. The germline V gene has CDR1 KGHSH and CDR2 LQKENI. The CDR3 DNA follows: TGTGCCAGCTCACCAGGACGAGAGACCCAGTACTTC. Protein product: CASSPGRETQYF.

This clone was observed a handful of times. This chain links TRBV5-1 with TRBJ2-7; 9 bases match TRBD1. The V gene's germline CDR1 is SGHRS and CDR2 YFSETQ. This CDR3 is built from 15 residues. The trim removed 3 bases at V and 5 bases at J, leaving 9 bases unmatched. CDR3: CASSSGTGPLNEQYF. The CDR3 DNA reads TGCGCCAGCAGCTCGGGGACAGGGCCATTGAACGAGCAGTACTTC.

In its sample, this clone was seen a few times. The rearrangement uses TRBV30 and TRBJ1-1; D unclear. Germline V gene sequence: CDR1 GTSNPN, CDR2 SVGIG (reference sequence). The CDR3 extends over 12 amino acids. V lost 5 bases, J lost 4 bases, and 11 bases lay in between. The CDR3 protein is CAWEQAGTEAFF. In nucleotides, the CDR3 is TGTGCCTGGGAGCAAGCCGGCACTGAAGCTTTCTTT.

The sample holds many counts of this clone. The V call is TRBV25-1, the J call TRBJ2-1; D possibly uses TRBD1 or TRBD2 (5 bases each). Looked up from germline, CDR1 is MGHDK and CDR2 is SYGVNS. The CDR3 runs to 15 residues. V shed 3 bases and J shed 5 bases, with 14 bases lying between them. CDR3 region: CASSDPGTFNNEQFF. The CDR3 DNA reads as TGTGCCAGCAGTGACCCCGGGACCTTTAACAATGAGCAGTTCTTC.

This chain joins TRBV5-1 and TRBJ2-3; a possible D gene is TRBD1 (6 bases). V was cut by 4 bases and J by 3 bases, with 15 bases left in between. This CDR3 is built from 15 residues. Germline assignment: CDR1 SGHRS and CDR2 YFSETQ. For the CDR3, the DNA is TGCGCCAGCAGCCCGCAGGGGAAGGAAACAGATACGCAGTATTTT. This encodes CASSPQGKETDTQYF.

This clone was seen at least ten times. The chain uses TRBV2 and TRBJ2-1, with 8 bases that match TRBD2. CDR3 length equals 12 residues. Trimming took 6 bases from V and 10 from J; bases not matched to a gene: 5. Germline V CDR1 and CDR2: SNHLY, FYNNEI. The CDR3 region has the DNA TGTGCCAGCAGCCTCGTAGCGGGGGAGCAGTTCTTC. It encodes CASSLVAGEQFF.

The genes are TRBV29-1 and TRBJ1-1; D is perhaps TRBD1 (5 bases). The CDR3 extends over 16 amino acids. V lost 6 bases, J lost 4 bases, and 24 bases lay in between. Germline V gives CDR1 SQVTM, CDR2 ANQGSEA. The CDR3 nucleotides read TGCAGCGTGAGTGAGATGGGGGGATTTGGTGGCACTGAAGCTTTCTTT. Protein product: CSVSEMGGFGGTEAFF.

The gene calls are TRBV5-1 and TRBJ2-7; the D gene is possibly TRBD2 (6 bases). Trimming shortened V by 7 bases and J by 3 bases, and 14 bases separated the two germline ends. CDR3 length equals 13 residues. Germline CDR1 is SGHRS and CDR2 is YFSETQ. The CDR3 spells CASGETGVYEQYF. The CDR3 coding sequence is TGCGCCAGCGGCGAAACGGGGGTCTACGAGCAGTACTTC.

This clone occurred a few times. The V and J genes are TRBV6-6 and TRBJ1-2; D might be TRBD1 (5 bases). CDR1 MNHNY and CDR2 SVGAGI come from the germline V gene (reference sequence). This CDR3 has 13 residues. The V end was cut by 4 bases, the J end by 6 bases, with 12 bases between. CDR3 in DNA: TGTGCCAGCAGTTGGTCGGGGGGAGATGGCTACACCTTC. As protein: CASSWSGGDGYTF.

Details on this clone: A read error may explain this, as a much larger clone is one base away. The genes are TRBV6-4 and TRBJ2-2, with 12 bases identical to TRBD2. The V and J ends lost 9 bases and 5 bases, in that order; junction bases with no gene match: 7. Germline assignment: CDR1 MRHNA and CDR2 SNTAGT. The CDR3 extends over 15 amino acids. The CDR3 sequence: CARRSGTSGTGELFF. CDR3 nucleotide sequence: TGTGCCAGGCGGAGCGGGACTAGCGGGACCGGGGAGCTGTTTTTT.

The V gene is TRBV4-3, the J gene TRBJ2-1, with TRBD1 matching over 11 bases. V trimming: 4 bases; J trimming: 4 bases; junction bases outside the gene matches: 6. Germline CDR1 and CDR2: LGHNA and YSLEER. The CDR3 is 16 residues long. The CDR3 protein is CASSLTGTGGYNEQFF. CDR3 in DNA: TGCGCCAGCAGCCTAACCGGGACAGGGGGGTACAATGAGCAGTTCTTC.

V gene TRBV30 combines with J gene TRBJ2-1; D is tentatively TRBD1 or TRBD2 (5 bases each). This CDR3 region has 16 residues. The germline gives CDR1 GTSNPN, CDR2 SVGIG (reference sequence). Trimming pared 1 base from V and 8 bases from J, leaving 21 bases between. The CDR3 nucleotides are TGTGCCTGGAGTGAGGGACCTCCGGACCCTTACGATGAGCAGTTCTTC. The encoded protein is CAWSEGPPDPYDEQFF. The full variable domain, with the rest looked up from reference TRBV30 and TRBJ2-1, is SQTIHQWPATLVQPVGSPLSLECTVEGTSNPNLYWYRQAAGRGLQLLFYSVGIGQISSEVPQNLSASRPQDRQFILSSKKLLLSDSGFYLCAWSEGPPDPYDEQFFGPGTRLTVL.

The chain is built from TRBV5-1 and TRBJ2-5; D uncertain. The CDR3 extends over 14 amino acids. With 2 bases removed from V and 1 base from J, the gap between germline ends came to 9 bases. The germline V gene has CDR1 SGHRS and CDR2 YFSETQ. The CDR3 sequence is CASSLQGFQETQYF. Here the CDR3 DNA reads TGCGCCAGCAGCTTACAAGGGTTCCAAGAGACCCAGTACTTC.

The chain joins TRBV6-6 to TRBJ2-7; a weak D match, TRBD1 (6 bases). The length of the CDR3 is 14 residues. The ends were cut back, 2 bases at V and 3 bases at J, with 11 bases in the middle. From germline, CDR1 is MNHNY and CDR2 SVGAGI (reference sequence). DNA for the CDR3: TGTGCCAGCAGTTACCTGGACAGCTACTACGAGCAGTACTTC. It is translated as CASSYLDSYYEQYF.

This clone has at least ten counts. The CDR3 here is CASSSSFYEQYF. The CDR3 nucleotides read TGTGCCAGCAGCTCCAGCTTCTACGAGCAGTACTTC. The genes are TRBV7-2 and TRBJ2-7; the D is unclear. The germline V and J ends were trimmed by 4 bases and 3 bases, with 7 bases remaining between them. Germline CDR1 SGHTA, CDR2 FQGNSA. The CDR3 loop spans 12 amino acids.

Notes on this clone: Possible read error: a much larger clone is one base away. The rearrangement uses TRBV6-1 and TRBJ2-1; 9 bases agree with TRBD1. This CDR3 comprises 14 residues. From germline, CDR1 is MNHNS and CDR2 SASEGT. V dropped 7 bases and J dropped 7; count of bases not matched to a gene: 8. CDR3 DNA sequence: TGTGCCAGCAATTATGGGACAGGGATGAATGAGCAGTTCTTC. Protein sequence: CASNYGTGMNEQFF.

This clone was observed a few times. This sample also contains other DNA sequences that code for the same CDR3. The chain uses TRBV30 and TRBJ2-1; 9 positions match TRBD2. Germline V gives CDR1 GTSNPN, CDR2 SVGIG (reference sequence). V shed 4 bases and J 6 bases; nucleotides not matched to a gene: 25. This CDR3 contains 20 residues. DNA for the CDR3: TGTGCCTGGACCTACACAGGGATATCAGGAGGCGGGAGGGCCCGCAATGAGCAGTTCTTC. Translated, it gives CAWTYTGISGGGRARNEQFF.

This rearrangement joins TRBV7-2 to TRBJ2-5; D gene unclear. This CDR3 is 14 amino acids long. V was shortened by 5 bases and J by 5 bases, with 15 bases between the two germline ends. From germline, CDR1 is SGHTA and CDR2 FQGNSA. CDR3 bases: TGTGCCAGCAGCCAAGGAAGGCTGGGGGAGACCCAGTACTTC. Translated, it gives CASSQGRLGETQYF.

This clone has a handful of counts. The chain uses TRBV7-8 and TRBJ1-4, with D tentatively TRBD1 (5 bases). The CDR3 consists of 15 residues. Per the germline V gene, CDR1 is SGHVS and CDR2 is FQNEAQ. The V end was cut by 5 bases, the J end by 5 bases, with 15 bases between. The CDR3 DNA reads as TGTGCCAGCAGCCTGGGGACTGGAGGCAATGAAAAACTGTTTTTT. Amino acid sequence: CASSLGTGGNEKLFF.

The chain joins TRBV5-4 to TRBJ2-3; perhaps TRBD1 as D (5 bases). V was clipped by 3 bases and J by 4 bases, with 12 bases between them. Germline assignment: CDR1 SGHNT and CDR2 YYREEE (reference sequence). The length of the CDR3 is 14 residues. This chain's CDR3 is CASSSQGRADTQYF. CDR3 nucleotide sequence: TGTGCCAGCAGCTCCCAGGGTCGCGCAGATACGCAGTATTTT.

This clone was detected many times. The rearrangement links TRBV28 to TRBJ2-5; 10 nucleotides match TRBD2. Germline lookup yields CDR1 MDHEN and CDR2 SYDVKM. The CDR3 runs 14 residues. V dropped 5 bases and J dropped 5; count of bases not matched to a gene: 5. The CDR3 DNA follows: TGTGCCAGCAGTCCTAGCGGGAGCGGGGAGACCCAGTACTTC. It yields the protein CASSPSGSGETQYF. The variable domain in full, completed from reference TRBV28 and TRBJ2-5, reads DVKVTQSSRYLVKRTGEKVFLECVQDMDHENMFWYRQDPGLGLRLIYFSYDVKMKEKGDIPEGYSVSREKKERFSLILESASTNQTSMYLCASSPSGSGETQYFGPGTRLLVL.

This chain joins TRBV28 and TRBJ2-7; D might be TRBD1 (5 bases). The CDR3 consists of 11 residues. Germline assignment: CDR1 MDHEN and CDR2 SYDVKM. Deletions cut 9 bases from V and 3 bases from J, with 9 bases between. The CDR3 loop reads CASRQHYEQYF. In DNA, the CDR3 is TGTGCCAGTCGACAGCACTACGAGCAGTACTTC.

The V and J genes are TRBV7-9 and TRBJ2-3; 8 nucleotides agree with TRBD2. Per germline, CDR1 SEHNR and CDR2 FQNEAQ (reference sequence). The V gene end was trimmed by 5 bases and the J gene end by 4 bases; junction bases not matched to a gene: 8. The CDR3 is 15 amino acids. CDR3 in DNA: TGTGCCAGCAGCCCCAAGACTAGCGCTGCAGATACGCAGTATTTT. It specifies CASSPKTSAADTQYF.

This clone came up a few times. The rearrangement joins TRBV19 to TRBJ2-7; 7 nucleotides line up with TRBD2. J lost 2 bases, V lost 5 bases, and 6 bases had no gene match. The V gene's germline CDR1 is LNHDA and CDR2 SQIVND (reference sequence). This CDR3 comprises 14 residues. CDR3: CASSPSGTTYEQYF. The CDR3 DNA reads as TGTGCCAGTAGTCCGTCCGGGACTACCTACGAGCAGTACTTC.